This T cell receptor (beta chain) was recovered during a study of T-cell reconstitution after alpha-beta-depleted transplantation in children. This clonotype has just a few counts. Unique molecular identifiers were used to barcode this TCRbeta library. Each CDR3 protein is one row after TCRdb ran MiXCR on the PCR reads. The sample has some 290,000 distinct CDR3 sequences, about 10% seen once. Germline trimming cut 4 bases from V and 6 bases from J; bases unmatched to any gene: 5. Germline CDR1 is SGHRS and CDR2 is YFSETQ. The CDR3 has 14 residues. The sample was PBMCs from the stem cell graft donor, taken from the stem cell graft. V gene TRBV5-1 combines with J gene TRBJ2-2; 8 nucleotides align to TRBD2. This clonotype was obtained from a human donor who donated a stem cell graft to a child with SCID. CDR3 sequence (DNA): TGCGCCAGCAGCCCGACTAGCGTGCCCGGGGAGCTGTTTTTT. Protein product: CASSPTSVPGELFF.